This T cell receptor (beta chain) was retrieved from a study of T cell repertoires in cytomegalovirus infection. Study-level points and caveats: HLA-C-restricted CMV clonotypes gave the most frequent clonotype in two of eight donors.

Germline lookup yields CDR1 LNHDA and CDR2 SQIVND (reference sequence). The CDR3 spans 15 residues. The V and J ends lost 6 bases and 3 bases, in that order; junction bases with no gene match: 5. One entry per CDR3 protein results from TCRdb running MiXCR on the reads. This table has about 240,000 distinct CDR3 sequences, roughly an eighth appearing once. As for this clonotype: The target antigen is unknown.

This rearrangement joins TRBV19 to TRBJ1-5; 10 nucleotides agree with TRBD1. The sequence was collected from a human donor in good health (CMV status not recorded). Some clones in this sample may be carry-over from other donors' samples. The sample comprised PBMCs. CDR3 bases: TGTGCCAGTAGCCCCGGGACAGGGGTCAATCAGCCCCAGCATTTT. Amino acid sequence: CASSPGTGVNQPQHF.